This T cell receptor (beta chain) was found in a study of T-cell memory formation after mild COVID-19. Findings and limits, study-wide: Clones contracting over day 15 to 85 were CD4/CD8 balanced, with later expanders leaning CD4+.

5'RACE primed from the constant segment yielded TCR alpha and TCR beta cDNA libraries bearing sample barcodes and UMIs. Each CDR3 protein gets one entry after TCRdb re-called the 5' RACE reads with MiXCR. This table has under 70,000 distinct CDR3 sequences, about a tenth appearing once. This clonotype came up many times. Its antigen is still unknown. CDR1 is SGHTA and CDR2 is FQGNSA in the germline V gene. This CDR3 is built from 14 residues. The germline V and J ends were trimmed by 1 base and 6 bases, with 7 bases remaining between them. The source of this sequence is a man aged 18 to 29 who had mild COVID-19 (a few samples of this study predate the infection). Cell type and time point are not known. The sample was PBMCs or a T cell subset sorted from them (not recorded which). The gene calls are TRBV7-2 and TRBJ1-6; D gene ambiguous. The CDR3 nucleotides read TGTGCCAGCAGCTTAGGAACAATTAATTCACCCCTCCACTTT. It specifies CASSLGTINSPLHF.